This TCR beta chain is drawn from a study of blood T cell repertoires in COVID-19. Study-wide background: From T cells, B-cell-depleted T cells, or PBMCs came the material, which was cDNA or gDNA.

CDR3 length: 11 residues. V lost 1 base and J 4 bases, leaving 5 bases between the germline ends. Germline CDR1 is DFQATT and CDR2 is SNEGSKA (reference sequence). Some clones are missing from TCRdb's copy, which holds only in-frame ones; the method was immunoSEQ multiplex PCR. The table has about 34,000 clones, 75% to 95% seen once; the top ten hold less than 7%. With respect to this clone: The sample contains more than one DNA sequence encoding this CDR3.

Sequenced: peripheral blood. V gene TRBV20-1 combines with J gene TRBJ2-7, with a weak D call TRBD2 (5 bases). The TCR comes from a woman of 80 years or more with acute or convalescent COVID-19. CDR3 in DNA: TGCAGTGCTAGAGGAGGGTACGAGCAGTACTTC. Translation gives CSARGGYEQYF.